Given below is one T cell receptor beta chain in context. The record originates from a study of CD8 T cells in Susac syndrome. RNA totalling roughly 0.5 to 1 ug underwent reverse transcription with random hexamers. It was immunoSEQ multiplex PCR that amplified TCR beta CDR3 across 54 Vbeta and 13 Jbeta. TCRdb recomputed calls from the immunoSEQ multiplex PCR reads with MiXCR, one row per CDR3 protein. Counted here are more than 130,000 distinct CDR3 sequences, approximately 93% occurring once; the ten biggest clones make up approximately 0.27%. V gave up 6 bases and J gave up 9 bases; unmatched junction bases: 8. This CDR3 is 13 amino acids long. The study sequenced TCR beta in blood CD8+ and CD4+ T cells. Controls were age- and sex-matched healthy donors. While CD8+ and CD4+ T cells were isolated negatively, TEMRA cells were enriched by FACS.

The chain couples TRBV12-3 or TRBV12-4 to TRBJ2-1, with TRBD2 matching over 7 bases. The sequenced sample consisted of CD8+ T cells from PBMCs. The receptor comes from a human donor in good health. CDR3 amino acids: CASRRPGGGEQFF. DNA for the CDR3: TGTGCCAGCAGACGACCTGGGGGGGGTGAGCAGTTCTTC.